This paragraph reports one TCR beta chain. The V end lost 3 bases, the J end lost 0 bases, and 10 bases lay between the germline ends. The CDR3 is 14 amino acids. Germline V gene lookup returns CDR1 SGHNT and CDR2 YYREEE (reference sequence). This specimen comes from a study of blood T cell repertoires in COVID-19. Study-wide background: PBMCs, B-cell-depleted T cells, or T cells were the source of the cDNA or gDNA that made up the material.

Method: immunoSEQ multiplex PCR; TCRdb's copy keeps in-frame clones and lacks some. The sample holds 260,000 or so clones; 88% are singletons and the top ten take about 8.6%. J is TRBJ2-7 and V is TRBV5-4; D may be TRBD2 (5 bases). The specimen sequenced was peripheral blood. The sequence derives from a man younger than 35 with active or convalescent COVID-19. CDR3 amino acids: CASSSSGSSYEQYF. In DNA, the CDR3 is TGTGCCAGCAGCTCTAGTGGGAGCTCCTACGAGCAGTACTTC.